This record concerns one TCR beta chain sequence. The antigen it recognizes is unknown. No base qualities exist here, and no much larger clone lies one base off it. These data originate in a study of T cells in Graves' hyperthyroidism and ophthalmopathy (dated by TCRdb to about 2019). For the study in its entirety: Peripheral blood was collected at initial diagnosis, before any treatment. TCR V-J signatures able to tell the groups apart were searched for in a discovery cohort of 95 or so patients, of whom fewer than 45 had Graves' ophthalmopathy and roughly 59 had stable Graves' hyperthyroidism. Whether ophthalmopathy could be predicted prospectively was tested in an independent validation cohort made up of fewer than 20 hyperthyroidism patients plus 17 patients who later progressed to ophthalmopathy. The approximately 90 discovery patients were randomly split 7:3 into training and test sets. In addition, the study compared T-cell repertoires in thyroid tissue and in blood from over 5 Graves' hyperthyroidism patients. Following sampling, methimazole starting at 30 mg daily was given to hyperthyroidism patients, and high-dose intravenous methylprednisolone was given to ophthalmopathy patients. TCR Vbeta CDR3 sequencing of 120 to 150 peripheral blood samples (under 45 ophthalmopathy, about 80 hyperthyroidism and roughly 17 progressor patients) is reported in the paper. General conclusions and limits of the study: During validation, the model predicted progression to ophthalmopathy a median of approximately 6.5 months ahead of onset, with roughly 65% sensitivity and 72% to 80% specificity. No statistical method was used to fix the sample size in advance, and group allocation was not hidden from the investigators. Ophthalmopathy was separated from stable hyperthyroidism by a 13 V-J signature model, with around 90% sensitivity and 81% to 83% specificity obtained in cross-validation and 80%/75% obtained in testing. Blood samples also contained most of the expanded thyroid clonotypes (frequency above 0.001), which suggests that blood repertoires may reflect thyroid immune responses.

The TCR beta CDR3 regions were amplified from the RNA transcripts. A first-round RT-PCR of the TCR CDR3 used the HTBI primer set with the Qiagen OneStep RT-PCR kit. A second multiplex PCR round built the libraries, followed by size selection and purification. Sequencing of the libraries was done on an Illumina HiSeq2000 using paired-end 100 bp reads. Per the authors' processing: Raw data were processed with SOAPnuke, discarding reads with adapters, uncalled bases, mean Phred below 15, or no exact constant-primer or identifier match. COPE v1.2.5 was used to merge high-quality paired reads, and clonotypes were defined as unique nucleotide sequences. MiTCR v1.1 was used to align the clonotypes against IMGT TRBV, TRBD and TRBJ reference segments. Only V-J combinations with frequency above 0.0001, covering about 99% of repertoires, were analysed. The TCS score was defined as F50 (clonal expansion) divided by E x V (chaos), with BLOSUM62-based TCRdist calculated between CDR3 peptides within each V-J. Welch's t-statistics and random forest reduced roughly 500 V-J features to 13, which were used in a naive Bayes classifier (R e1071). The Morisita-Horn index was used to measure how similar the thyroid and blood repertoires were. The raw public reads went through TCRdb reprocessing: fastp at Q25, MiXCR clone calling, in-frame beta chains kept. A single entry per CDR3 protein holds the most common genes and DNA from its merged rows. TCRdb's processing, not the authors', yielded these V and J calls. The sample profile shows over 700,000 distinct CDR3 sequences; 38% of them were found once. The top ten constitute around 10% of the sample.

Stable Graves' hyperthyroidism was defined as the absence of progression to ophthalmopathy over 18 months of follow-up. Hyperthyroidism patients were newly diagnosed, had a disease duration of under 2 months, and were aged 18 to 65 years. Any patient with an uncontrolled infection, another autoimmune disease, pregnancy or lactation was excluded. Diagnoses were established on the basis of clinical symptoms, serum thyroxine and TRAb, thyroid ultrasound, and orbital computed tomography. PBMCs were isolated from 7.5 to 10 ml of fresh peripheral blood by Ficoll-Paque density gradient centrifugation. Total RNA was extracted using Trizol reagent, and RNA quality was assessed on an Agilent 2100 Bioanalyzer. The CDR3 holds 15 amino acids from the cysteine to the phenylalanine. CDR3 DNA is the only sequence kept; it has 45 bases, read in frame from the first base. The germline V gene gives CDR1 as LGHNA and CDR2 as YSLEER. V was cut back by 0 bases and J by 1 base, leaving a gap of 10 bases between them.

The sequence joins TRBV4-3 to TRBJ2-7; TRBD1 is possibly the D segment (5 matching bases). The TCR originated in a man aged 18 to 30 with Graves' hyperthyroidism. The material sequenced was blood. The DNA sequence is TGCGCCAGCAGCCAAGAACAGGAACTTTCCTACGAGCAGTACTTC. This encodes CASSQEQELSYEQYF.